A single sample is the source of the 27 T cell receptor beta chains below, sequenced in a study of cytomegalovirus exposure and HLA in healthy donors. 13 Jbeta primers and 60 Vbeta primers were used for the PCR. The protocol was immunoSEQ multiplex PCR, while the TCRdb copy is restricted to in-frame clones and leaves out a portion. The sample has about 150,000 clones, just over 75% seen once. Sequencing used PBMCs. The source is a woman in her twenties or thirties in good health and CMV-seropositive.

This clone was recorded a few times. V usage is TRBV5-4 and J usage is TRBJ2-7; a possible D gene is TRBD2 (5 bases). V lost 4 bases, J lost 5 bases, and 10 bases lay in between. The CDR3 runs to 12 residues. Germline CDR1 is SGHNT and CDR2 is YYREEE (reference sequence). This CDR3 is CASSAGTNEQYF. The DNA of the CDR3 is TGTGCCAGCAGCGCGGGTACCAACGAGCAGTACTTC.

This sequence joins TRBV6-1 and TRBJ2-3; 8 bases agree with TRBD2. Germline CDR1 MNHNS, CDR2 SASEGT. The CDR3 is 14 residues long. Trimming at V came to 8 bases and at J to 0 bases, leaving 4 bases not matched to a gene. The CDR3: CASASSGSTDTQYF. The CDR3 DNA reads as TGTGCCAGCGCCTCTAGCGGGAGCACAGATACGCAGTATTTT.

V usage is TRBV18 and J usage is TRBJ2-2; 7 bases line up with TRBD1. The V gene end was trimmed by 2 bases and the J gene end by 2 bases; junction bases not matched to a gene: 11. Germline CDR1 is KGHSH and CDR2 is LQKENI. The CDR3 length is 18 residues. The CDR3 DNA is TGTGCCAGCTCACCAAGGACAGGCTATCAGCTAAACACCGGGGAGCTGTTTTTT. Protein: CASSPRTGYQLNTGELFF.

V and J are TRBV2 and TRBJ1-1; D perhaps matches TRBD1 (6 bases). CDR3 length: 13 amino acids. Germline V gene data show CDR1 as SNHLY and CDR2 as FYNNEI. Trimming removed 6 bases at V and 2 bases at J, with 10 bases between. CDR3 protein: CASRGHRNTEAFF. The CDR3 DNA is TGTGCCAGCAGGGGACACCGAAACACTGAAGCTTTCTTT. The variable domain in full, completed from reference TRBV2 and TRBJ1-1, reads EPEVTQTPSHQVTQMGQEVILRCVPISNHLYFYWYRQILGQKVEFLVSFYNNEISEKSEIFDDQFSVERPDGSNFTLKIRSTKLEDSAMYFCASRGHRNTEAFFGQGTRLTVV.

V and J are TRBV9 and TRBJ2-2, with 7 bases aligning to TRBD2. This CDR3 spans 17 amino acids. V was pared by 4 bases and J by 4 bases, with 13 bases of the junction left unmatched. The germline V gene has CDR1 SGDLS and CDR2 YYNGEE. The CDR3 DNA follows: TGTGCCAGCAGCCCACCGCCGGGGGGAAGGAGCACCGGGGAGCTGTTTTTT. Its translation is CASSPPPGGRSTGELFF.

This chain links TRBV2 with TRBJ2-5; 11 bases map to TRBD1. There are 14 residues in the CDR3. Losses at the gene ends were 10 bases for V and 4 bases for J; bases not matched to a gene: 8. The germline gives CDR1 SNHLY, CDR2 FYNNEI. The CDR3 coding sequence is TGTGCCACCGAGGGACAGGGGGGTCGAGAGACCCAGTACTTC. Amino acids: CATEGQGGRETQYF. Supplemented by reference TRBV2 and TRBJ2-5, the full variable domain reads EPEVTQTPSHQVTQMGQEVILRCVPISNHLYFYWYRQILGQKVEFLVSFYNNEISEKSEIFDDQFSVERPDGSNFTLKIRSTKLEDSAMYFCATEGQGGRETQYFGPGTRLLVL.

This chain joins TRBV29-1 and TRBJ2-7, with a tentative D call TRBD1 (6 bases). In germline, CDR1 is SQVTM, CDR2 ANQGSEA. The CDR3 spans 11 residues. Trimming stripped 7 bases from V and 6 bases from J, with 13 bases between. CDR3 in amino acids: CSATEGGEQYF. The CDR3 DNA reads TGCAGCGCGACCGAAGGGGGCGAGCAGTACTTC.

The V and J genes are TRBV18 and TRBJ1-3; 7 positions match TRBD1. V lost 6 bases, J lost 0 bases, and 14 bases stayed unmatched. Germline assignment: CDR1 KGHSH and CDR2 LQKENI. The CDR3 extends over 18 amino acids. The CDR3 sequence: CASSLDRQGMGSGNTIYF. The DNA of the CDR3 is TGTGCCAGCTCGCTGGACCGACAGGGAATGGGCTCTGGAAACACCATATATTTT.

The chain couples TRBV30 to TRBJ2-5; D perhaps matches TRBD1 (6 bases). This CDR3 is built from 13 residues. Germline lookup yields CDR1 GTSNPN and CDR2 SVGIG (reference sequence). V gave up 3 bases and J gave up 5 bases, with 13 bases separating them. The CDR3 sequence is CAWSNRDRETQYF. The CDR3 coding sequence is TGTGCCTGGAGCAACAGGGATCGGGAGACCCAGTACTTC.

J is TRBJ2-7 and V is TRBV29-1; 7 nucleotides align to TRBD1. V lost 4 bases and J lost 4; bases outside the gene matches: 10. This CDR3 contains 14 residues. Germline V lookup: CDR1 SQVTM, CDR2 ANQGSEA. The CDR3 nucleotides are TGCAGCGTTGCCCTACAGGGGCCCCCGTACGAGCAGTACTTC. Translated: CSVALQGPPYEQYF.

This rearrangement joins TRBV7-9 to TRBJ1-2; TRBD1 might be the D (6 bases). Germline-derived CDR1 and CDR2 are SEHNR and FQNEAQ (reference sequence). V dropped 4 bases and J dropped 8 bases, with 11 bases sitting between them. The CDR3 loop spans 12 amino acids. CDR3 loop: CASSSQGSGYTF. CDR3 coding DNA: TGTGCCAGCAGCTCACAGGGTTCCGGCTACACCTTC.

V and J are TRBV19 and TRBJ1-5; TRBD1 matches 8 bases. Germline loops: CDR1 LNHDA, CDR2 SQIVND (reference sequence). J gave up 5 bases and V 3 bases, and 6 bases lay outside the gene matches. CDR3 length equals 15 residues. CDR3 loop: CASSMGTGHDQPQHF. CDR3 nucleotides: TGTGCCAGTAGTATGGGGACAGGACACGATCAGCCCCAGCATTTT.

The genes are TRBV6-1 and TRBJ2-7, with TRBD2 matching 7 bases. V gave up 4 bases and J gave up 1 base; unmatched junction bases: 7. The germline V gene encodes CDR1 MNHNS and CDR2 SASEGT. CDR3 length: 15 residues. CDR3 DNA sequence: TGTGCCAGCAGTGTGGGTCGGGGGGTGTCCTACGAGCAGTACTTC. Translated, it gives CASSVGRGVSYEQYF.

The gene calls are TRBV11-2 and TRBJ1-1; 7 nucleotides agree with TRBD1. The J segment lost 0 bases and the V segment lost 10 bases, leaving 11 bases of the junction unmatched. Germline-derived CDR1 and CDR2 are SGHAT and FQNNGV. CDR3 length equals 15 residues. The CDR3, as DNA: TGTGCCACCAGGAGGAGACAGGGCTTGAACACTGAAGCTTTCTTT. Translation gives CATRRRQGLNTEAFF.

The chain links TRBV11-2 to TRBJ1-2; perhaps TRBD1 as D (5 bases). V lost 0 bases and J lost 4, with 12 bases in between. CDR1 is SGHAT, CDR2 FQNNGV, per germline. This CDR3 region has 15 residues. The CDR3 protein is CASSLDPTGVYGYTF. CDR3 nucleotides: TGTGCCAGCAGCTTAGACCCCACGGGGGTCTATGGCTACACCTTC.

This clone occurred once. J is TRBJ1-5 and V is TRBV19; 7 nucleotides line up with TRBD1. The germline V gene encodes CDR1 LNHDA and CDR2 SQIVND (reference sequence). The CDR3 length is 12 residues. V was clipped by 11 bases and J by 7 bases; unmatched bases: 8. The CDR3 nucleotides are TGTGCCGTAGGACAGGCGGACCAGCCCCAGCATTTT. Amino acid sequence: CAVGQADQPQHF.

The chain recombines TRBV9 with TRBJ1-1, with a weak D call TRBD1 (6 bases). Per germline, CDR1 SGDLS and CDR2 YYNGEE. The CDR3 runs 12 residues. V shed 6 bases and J shed 5 bases, with 11 bases lying between them. The CDR3, as DNA: TGTGCCAGCACCCTACAGGGAACTGAAGCTTTCTTT. Translation gives CASTLQGTEAFF.

The CDR3: CASSHPGRGSTASYEQYF. CDR3 in DNA: TGTGCCAGCAGCCATCCGGGGCGGGGTTCCACGGCGTCCTACGAGCAGTACTTC. The chain employs TRBV11-3 and TRBJ2-7; possibly TRBD2 for D (6 bases). Germline V gene data show CDR1 as SGHNT and CDR2 as YENEEA. The V end was cut by 5 bases, the J end by 1 base, with 24 bases between. CDR3 length equals 18 residues.

The genes are TRBV29-1 and TRBJ2-1; TRBD2 agrees at 9 bases. J lost 4 bases, V lost 3 bases, and 4 bases had no gene match. CDR3 length equals 14 residues. Germline loops: CDR1 SQVTM, CDR2 ANQGSEA. CDR3 DNA sequence: TGCAGCGTTGACACTAGCGGGCAATACAATGAGCAGTTCTTC. Translated, it gives CSVDTSGQYNEQFF.

The chain recombines TRBV30 with TRBJ2-1; no definite D call. Germline-derived CDR1 and CDR2 are GTSNPN and SVGIG (reference sequence). This CDR3 is 11 amino acids long. Deletions cut 0 bases from V and 7 bases from J, with 4 bases between. Here the CDR3 DNA reads TGTGCCTGGAGTGTACAAAATGAGCAGTTCTTC. This translates into CAWSVQNEQFF.

The chain carries TRBV6-4 and TRBJ1-2, with TRBD1 as a possible D gene (5 bases). This CDR3 contains 12 residues. Germline V gene sequence: CDR1 MRHNA, CDR2 SNTAGT. The germline V and J ends were trimmed by 6 bases and 5 bases, with 10 bases remaining between them. The CDR3 sequence: CASRGGRYGYTF. CDR3 DNA: TGTGCCAGCAGGGGGGGGAGGTATGGCTACACCTTC.

The chain joins TRBV11-1 to TRBJ1-3, with 7 bases lining up with TRBD1. This CDR3 contains 15 residues. Germline V gene lookup returns CDR1 SGHAT and CDR2 FQDESV (reference sequence). J was trimmed by 4 bases and V by 4 bases; bases with no gene match: 7. As DNA, the CDR3 is TGTGCCAGCAGCTCCGCCGACAGGGTCGGAAACACCATATATTTT. The encoded protein is CASSSADRVGNTIYF.

The rearrangement joins TRBV7-3 to TRBJ2-7, with 10 bases aligning to TRBD1. V lost 2 bases to trimming and J lost 0 bases; unmatched junction nucleotides: 7. The CDR3 totals 17 residues. Germline CDR1 reads SGHTA; CDR2 reads FQGTGA. The CDR3 region has the DNA TGTGCCAGCAGCTTAGCCCGGGGACAGGGGTCCTCCTACGAGCAGTACTTC. Translating gives CASSLARGQGSSYEQYF.

The gene calls are TRBV2 and TRBJ2-1; D remains ambiguous. V shed 4 bases and J shed 6 bases, with 10 bases lying between them. Germline CDR1 and CDR2: SNHLY and FYNNEI. This CDR3 comprises 13 residues. Written as DNA, the CDR3 is TGTGCCAGCAGTGTGGGCCTACTCAATGAGCAGTTCTTC. Its translation: CASSVGLLNEQFF.

This clone was detected a few times. This specimen includes other DNA sequences encoding the same CDR3. The chain has TRBV5-4 and TRBJ2-1, with D perhaps matching TRBD1 (8 bases). The germline CDR1 and CDR2 sequences are SGHNT and YYREEE (reference sequence). The CDR3 runs 15 residues. The germline V and J ends were trimmed by 0 bases and 4 bases, with 11 bases remaining between them. The CDR3 DNA sequence: TGTGCCAGCAGCTTGGACAGGGGGGGATACAATGAGCAGTTCTTC. Its protein is CASSLDRGGYNEQFF.

The chain recombines TRBV4-2 with TRBJ1-4; D is unresolved. Germline V lookup: CDR1 LGHNA, CDR2 YNFKEQ. The ends were cut back, 0 bases at V and 8 bases at J, with 13 bases in the middle. CDR3 length: 15 residues. CDR3 DNA sequence: TGTGCCAGCAGCCAAGAATTGACAACGGTGGAAAAACTGTTTTTT. Translating it yields CASSQELTTVEKLFF.

This rearrangement joins TRBV5-4 to TRBJ2-5; 7 positions agree with TRBD2. Germline V gives CDR1 SGHNT, CDR2 YYREEE (reference sequence). The CDR3 totals 13 residues. Trimming at V came to 3 bases and at J to 4 bases, leaving 3 bases not matched to a gene. This CDR3 reads CASSSLAAETQYF. CDR3 DNA sequence: TGTGCCAGCAGCTCGCTAGCGGCAGAGACCCAGTACTTC.